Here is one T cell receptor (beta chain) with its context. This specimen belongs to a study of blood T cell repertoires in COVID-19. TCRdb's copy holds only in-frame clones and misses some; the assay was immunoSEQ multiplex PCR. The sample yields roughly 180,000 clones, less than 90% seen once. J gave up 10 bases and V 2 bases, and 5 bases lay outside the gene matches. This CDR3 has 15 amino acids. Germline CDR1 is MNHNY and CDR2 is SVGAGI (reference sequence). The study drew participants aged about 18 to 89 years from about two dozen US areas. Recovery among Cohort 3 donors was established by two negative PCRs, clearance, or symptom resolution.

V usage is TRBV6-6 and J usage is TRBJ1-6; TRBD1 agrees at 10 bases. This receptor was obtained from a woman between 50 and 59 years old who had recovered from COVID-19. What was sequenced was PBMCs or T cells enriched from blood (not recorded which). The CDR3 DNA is TGTGCCAGCAGTTACCCTCCGGACAGGGGGTCACCCCTCCACTTT. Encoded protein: CASSYPPDRGSPLHF.